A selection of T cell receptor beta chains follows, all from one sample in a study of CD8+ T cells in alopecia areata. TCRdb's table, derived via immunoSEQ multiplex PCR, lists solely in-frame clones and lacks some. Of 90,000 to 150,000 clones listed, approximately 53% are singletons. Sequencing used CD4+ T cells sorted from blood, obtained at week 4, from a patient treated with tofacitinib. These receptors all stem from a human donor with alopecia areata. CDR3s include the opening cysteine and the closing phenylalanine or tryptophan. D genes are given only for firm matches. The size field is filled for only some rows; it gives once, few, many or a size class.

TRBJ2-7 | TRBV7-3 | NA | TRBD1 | TGTGCCAGCAGCCCAAATCTGCCGGGACAGGCTCGAGCCTACGAGCAGTACTTC | CASSPNLPGQARAYEQYF
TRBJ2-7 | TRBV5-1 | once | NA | TGCGCCAGCAGCACTACCGGGACTCATTCCTACGAGCAGTACTTC | CASSTTGTHSYEQYF
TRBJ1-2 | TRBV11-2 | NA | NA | TGTGCCAGCAGCCCAGGTGGCAATCCTGCATATGGCTACACCTTC | CASSPGGNPAYGYTF
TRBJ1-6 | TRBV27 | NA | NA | TGTGCCAGCAGTCGATGGCAGGGGCCCGCCGGGCCCCTCCACTTT | CASSRWQGPAGPLHF
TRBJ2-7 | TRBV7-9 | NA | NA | TGTGCCAGCAGCTTAGTAGGGCAGGGACCTAAAAACGACGAGCAGTACTTC | CASSLVGQGPKNDEQYF
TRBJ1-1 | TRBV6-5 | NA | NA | TGTGCCAGCAGAACTCTTCAGGGTCTGGTAGTCGCAGCTTTCTTT | CASRTLQGLVVAAFF
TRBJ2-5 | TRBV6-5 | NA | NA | TGTGCCAGCAGTTACTCGACGGGCCCAAGCGCGGAGACCCAGTACTTC | CASSYSTGPSAETQYF
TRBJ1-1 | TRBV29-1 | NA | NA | TGCAGCGTTGGACGGTTAATGAACACTGAAGCTTTCTTT | CSVGRLMNTEAFF
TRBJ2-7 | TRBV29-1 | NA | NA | TGCAGCGTAATACAACAGGGAGCCCTCTACGAGCAGTACTTC | CSVIQQGALYEQYF
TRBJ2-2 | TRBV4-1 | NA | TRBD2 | TGCGCCAGCAGCCAAGTAACAGCGGGAGTTCGCACCGGGGAGCTGTTTTTT | CASSQVTAGVRTGELFF
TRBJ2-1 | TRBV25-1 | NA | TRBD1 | TGTGCCAGCAGGGGGGACAGGGGACGCAATGAGCAGTTCTTC | CASRGDRGRNEQFF
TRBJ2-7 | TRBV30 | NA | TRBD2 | TGTGCCTGGAGGTCGGGAGGCCTCTACGAGCAGTACTTC | CAWRSGGLYEQYF
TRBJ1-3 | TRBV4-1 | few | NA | TGCGCCAGCAGCCAAGTTTTTAGCTCTGGAAACACCATATATTTT | CASSQVFSSGNTIYF
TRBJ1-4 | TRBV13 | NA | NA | TGTGCCAGCAGCTTAGGTAGAACTAATGAAAAACTGTTTTTT | CASSLGRTNEKLFF
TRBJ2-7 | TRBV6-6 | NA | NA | TGTGCCAGCAGTTACGGGGGGGCGCGGGCCGAGCAGTACTTC | CASSYGGARAEQYF
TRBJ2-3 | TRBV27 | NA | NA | TGTGCCAGCAGTGGTGGCGGGCAGTCAGGCACAGATACGCAGTATTTT | CASSGGGQSGTDTQYF
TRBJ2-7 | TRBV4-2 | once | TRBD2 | TGTGCCAGCAGCCCCCAGCGGGAGTCCTACGAGCAGTACTTC | CASSPQRESYEQYF
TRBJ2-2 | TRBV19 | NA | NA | TGTGCCAGTAGTATTAATAGCTACACCGGGGAGCTGTTTTTT | CASSINSYTGELFF
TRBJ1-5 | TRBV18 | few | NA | TGTGCCAGCTCACCGGGCGGCGGTCAGCCCCAGCATTTT | CASSPGGGQPQHF
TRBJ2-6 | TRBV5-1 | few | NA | TGCGCCAGCAGCTTGATACGGGGGTCTGGGGCCAACGTCCTGACTTTC | CASSLIRGSGANVLTF
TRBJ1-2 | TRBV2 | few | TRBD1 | TGTGCCAGCAGTACACGACAGGGTTTGTGGGGCTACACCTTC | CASSTRQGLWGYTF
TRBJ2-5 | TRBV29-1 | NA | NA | TGCAGCGCCCGAGGGGGAGGAGAGACCCAGTACTTC | CSARGGGETQYF
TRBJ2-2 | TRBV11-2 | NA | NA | TGTGCCAGCAGCAAGCGACAGGTCACCGGGGAGCTGTTTTTT | CASSKRQVTGELFF
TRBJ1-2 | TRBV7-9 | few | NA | TGTGCCAGCAGCTCGGACGGGGGTGGCTACACCTTC | CASSSDGGGYTF
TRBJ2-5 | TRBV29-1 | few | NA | TGCAGCGACCGAAGCGGGTCGGAGACCCAGTACTTC | CSDRSGSETQYF
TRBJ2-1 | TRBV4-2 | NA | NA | TGTGCCAGCAGCCAAGTAGCGGACACCTACAATGAGCAGTTCTTC | CASSQVADTYNEQFF
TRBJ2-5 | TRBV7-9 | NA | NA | TGTGCCAGCAGCTTCGACAGACCCCAACAAGAGACCCAGTACTTC | CASSFDRPQQETQYF
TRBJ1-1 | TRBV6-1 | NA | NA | TGTGCCAGCAGTGCCCAGGGTATTAGCGCTGAAGCTTTCTTT | CASSAQGISAEAFF
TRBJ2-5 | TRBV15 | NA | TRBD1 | TGTGCCACCAGTCCAGGACAGGGGCAAGAGACCCAGTACTTC | CATSPGQGQETQYF
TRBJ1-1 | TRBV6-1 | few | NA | TGTGCCAGCAGTGAAATGGTGAACACTGAAGCTTTCTTT | CASSEMVNTEAFF
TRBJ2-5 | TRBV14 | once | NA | TGTGCCAGCAGCCAAGATACAGTTCGGATCGGGACCCAGTACTTC | CASSQDTVRIGTQYF
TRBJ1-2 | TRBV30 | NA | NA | TGTGCCTGGAGCGTAAGGTTACGTGGCTACACCTTC | CAWSVRLRGYTF
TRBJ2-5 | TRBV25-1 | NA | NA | TGTGCCAGCAGTGATCAACGGGTGCCCCAGTACTTC | CASSDQRVPQYF
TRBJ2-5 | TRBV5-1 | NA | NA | TGCGCCAGCAGCTTGGGGCTAGCACTAGAGACCCAGTACTTC | CASSLGLALETQYF
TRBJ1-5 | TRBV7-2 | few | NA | TGTGCCAGCAGCTTAGCATTGGCTAGCAATCAGCCCCAGCATTTT | CASSLALASNQPQHF
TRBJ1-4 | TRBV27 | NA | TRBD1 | TGTGCCAGCAGTTCGAGGGGGCGAAATGAAAAACTGTTTTTT | CASSSRGRNEKLFF
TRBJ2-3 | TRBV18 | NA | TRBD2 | TGTGCCAGCTCACCACGCTCAGCGGGAGTAGATACGCAGTATTTT | CASSPRSAGVDTQYF
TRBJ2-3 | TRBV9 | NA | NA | TGTGCCAGCAGCGTCCAAACATCTGGCCAGGGGAGAGATACGCAGTATTTT | CASSVQTSGQGRDTQYF
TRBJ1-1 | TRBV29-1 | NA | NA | TGCAGCGTTGCCCTATTAGGGGGTGAAGCTTTCTTT | CSVALLGGEAFF
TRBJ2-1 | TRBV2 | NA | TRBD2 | TGTGCCAGCAGACTAGCGTCCTACAATGAGCAGTTCTTC | CASRLASYNEQFF
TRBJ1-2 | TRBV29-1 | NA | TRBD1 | TGCAGCGTTTTACAGGGGCTTAGGGATGGCTACACCTTC | CSVLQGLRDGYTF
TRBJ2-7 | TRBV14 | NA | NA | TGTGCCAGCAGCCGCCAGGTGGGCTCCTACGAGCAGTACTTC | CASSRQVGSYEQYF
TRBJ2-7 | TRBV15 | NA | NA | TGTGCCACCAGCAGAGATAGGGGGGAGCAGTACTTC | CATSRDRGEQYF
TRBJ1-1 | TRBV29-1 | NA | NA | TGCAGCGTTGGAGATATGGGGCGGGGGACTGAAGCTTTCTTT | CSVGDMGRGTEAFF
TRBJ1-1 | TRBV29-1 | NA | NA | TGCAGCGTTGTGTTAATGAACACTGAAGCTTTCTTT | CSVVLMNTEAFF
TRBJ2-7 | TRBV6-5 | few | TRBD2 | TGTGCCAGCAGTTACCGGGGGGGAAGCTCCTACGAGCAGTACTTC | CASSYRGGSSYEQYF
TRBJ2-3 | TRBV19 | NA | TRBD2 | TGTGCCAGTAGTATCCGGGCTAGCGGGAGGGCCCCAGATACGCAGTATTTT | CASSIRASGRAPDTQYF
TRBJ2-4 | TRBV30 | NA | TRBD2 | TGTGCCTGGCGAGTAGCGGGAGGAAAAAACATTCAGTACTTC | CAWRVAGGKNIQYF
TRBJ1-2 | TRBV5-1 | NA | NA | TGCGCCAGCAGCTTCAAACAGGGAGGGGGCTACACCTTC | CASSFKQGGGYTF
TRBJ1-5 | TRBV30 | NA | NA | TGTGCCTGGAGTGTGGGGACCACCAATCAGCCCCAGCATTTT | CAWSVGTTNQPQHF
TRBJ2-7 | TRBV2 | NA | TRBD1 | TGTGCCAGCGAGGGAGGGACAGGGTCGTTCGAGCAGTACTTC | CASEGGTGSFEQYF
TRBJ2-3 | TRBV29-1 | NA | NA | TGCAGCGCCAAATTACTAGCCCCTAGCACAGATACGCAGTATTTT | CSAKLLAPSTDTQYF
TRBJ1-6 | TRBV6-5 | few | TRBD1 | TGTGCCAGCGGGACCCCGACAGGGTATAATTCACCCCTCCACTTT | CASGTPTGYNSPLHF